The 20 T cell receptor beta chains below all came from one sample that was sequenced in a study of blood T cells in healthy people across ages. Alongside a J-beta primer mix, a sample-barcoded 5' primer served in a second PCR lasting about 7 to 11 cycles. TCRdb itself ran the 5' RACE reads through MiXCR, one entry per CDR3 protein. The data contain some 710,000 distinct CDR3 sequences, about 47% of them singletons. Material for sequencing was blood. These receptor sequences come from a man older than 75 in good health.

This clonotype was observed a few times. The rearrangement uses TRBV19 and TRBJ1-2; D perhaps matches TRBD1 (5 bases). Germline lookup yields CDR1 LNHDA and CDR2 SQIVND (reference sequence). Trimming pared 4 bases from V and 8 bases from J, leaving 11 bases between. This CDR3 comprises 12 residues. Written as DNA, the CDR3 is TGTGCCAGTAGTACGCAGGGAGCGGGCTACACCTTC. Encoded protein: CASSTQGAGYTF.

The chain couples TRBV10-3 to TRBJ2-7, with a tentative D call TRBD2 (6 bases). In germline, CDR1 is ENHRY, CDR2 SYGVKD. The CDR3 length is 16 residues. V was cut by 3 bases and J by 0 bases, with 15 bases left in between. This CDR3 is CAISERFGSYSYEQYF. DNA of the CDR3: TGTGCCATCAGTGAAAGGTTCGGGAGCTACTCCTACGAGCAGTACTTC.

This chain connects TRBV5-1 to TRBJ1-5; 9 bases align to TRBD1. The J segment lost 6 bases and the V segment lost 3 bases, leaving 7 bases of the junction unmatched. The germline CDR1 and CDR2 sequences are SGHRS and YFSETQ. This CDR3 contains 15 residues. CDR3 DNA: TGCGCCAGCAGCTCCGGGACAGGGAACTCTCAGCCCCAGCATTTT. Translating it yields CASSSGTGNSQPQHF.

The V and J genes are TRBV4-2 and TRBJ2-5; no clear D gene. There are 16 residues in the CDR3. Germline assignment: CDR1 LGHNA and CDR2 YNFKEQ. Trimming removed 3 bases at V and 0 bases at J, with 14 bases between. The CDR3 sequence is CASSHGSSRYQETQYF. The CDR3, as DNA: TGTGCCAGCAGCCATGGGTCTTCTAGGTACCAAGAGACCCAGTACTTC.

At least ten counts were recorded for this clonotype. This chain links TRBV10-3 with TRBJ1-6, with 7 bases fitting TRBD1. CDR1 ENHRY and CDR2 SYGVKD come from the germline V gene. V lost 6 bases and J lost 5; bases outside the gene matches: 10. This CDR3 spans 16 amino acids. CDR3 nucleotide sequence: TGTGCCATCAGCGCTCTAGGGACAGAGAATAATTCACCCCTCCACTTT. It translates to CAISALGTENNSPLHF.

Regarding this clonotype: A much larger clone lies a single base off, so this may be a read error. The V and J genes are TRBV10-3 and TRBJ2-1; D remains unclear. V lost 6 bases and J 8 bases, leaving 20 bases between the germline ends. The CDR3 is 15 amino acids. CDR1 is ENHRY, CDR2 SYGVKD, per germline. The CDR3 region has the DNA TGTGCCATCAGCCGTCAGACCTCTTCCACCGATGAGCAGTTCTTC. This translates into CAISRQTSSTDEQFF.

This clonotype was counted only a few times. V is TRBV20-1 and J is TRBJ2-7, with 14 bases that match TRBD2. V was pared by 6 bases and J by 2 bases, with 12 bases of the junction left unmatched. There are 17 residues in the CDR3. Germline lookup yields CDR1 DFQATT and CDR2 SNEGSKA (reference sequence). This chain's CDR3 is CSAPGTSGGPSAYEQYF. CDR3 bases: TGCAGTGCGCCCGGGACTAGCGGGGGACCCTCCGCCTACGAGCAGTACTTC.

This clonotype was detected only a few times. This chain uses TRBV5-1 with TRBJ2-7; TRBD2 is a possible D gene (6 bases). The V gene's germline CDR1 is SGHRS and CDR2 YFSETQ. V was pared by 4 bases and J by 0 bases, with 14 bases between. CDR3 length: 15 residues. CDR3 sequence (DNA): TGCGCCAGCAGCGGGGGGAAGGAGGGCTCCTACGAGCAGTACTTC. It specifies CASSGGKEGSYEQYF.

This chain links TRBV7-2 with TRBJ2-7; no clear D. The CDR3 extends over 15 amino acids. The ends were cut back, 1 base at V and 2 bases at J, with 12 bases in the middle. Germline V gives CDR1 SGHTA, CDR2 FQGNSA. The CDR3 bases are TGTGCCAGCAGCTTAGGGACGGGTGGGACCTACGAGCAGTACTTC. This codes for CASSLGTGGTYEQYF.

This clonotype was seen many times. This chain uses TRBV7-3 with TRBJ2-1; 12 bases are shared with TRBD2. The CDR3 runs 14 residues. After removal of 5 bases from V and 9 bases from J, the junction contained 5 bases not matched to a gene. Per germline, CDR1 SGHTA and CDR2 FQGTGA. CDR3 coding DNA: TGTGCCAGCAGCCCTAGCGGGAGGGCGTCTGAGCAGTTCTTC. Encoded protein: CASSPSGRASEQFF.

CDR3 sequence: CSVRSIGNTEAFF. CDR3 nucleotides: TGCAGCGTCCGAAGTATCGGGAACACTGAAGCTTTCTTT. The chain joins TRBV29-1 to TRBJ1-1; no clear D. CDR1 and CDR2 from the germline V gene are SQVTM and ANQGSEA. The germline V and J ends were trimmed by 6 bases and 1 base, with 12 bases remaining between them. The CDR3 is made up of 13 amino acids.

The V and J genes are TRBV25-1 and TRBJ2-7; tentatively, D is TRBD1 (6 bases). Per the germline V gene, CDR1 is MGHDK and CDR2 is SYGVNS. V was clipped by 4 bases and J by 6 bases, with 16 bases between them. The CDR3 is 14 residues long. CDR3 DNA: TGTGCCAGCAGTGCGGGACATGGGGCTAGCGAGCAGTACTTC. Its translation: CASSAGHGASEQYF.

J is TRBJ2-5 and V is TRBV24-1; perhaps D is TRBD1 or TRBD2 (5 bases each). CDR3 length: 14 amino acids. V lost 2 bases, J lost 11 bases, and 17 bases lay in between. Per germline, CDR1 KGHDR and CDR2 SFDVKD. The CDR3 protein is CATSDSGTAMEQYF. CDR3 in DNA: TGTGCCACCAGTGATTCGGGGACGGCGATGGAGCAGTACTTC.

A few counts support this clonotype. Written as DNA, the CDR3 is TGTGCCAGCCTTGAACGGGAGGTAGGGTACAATGAGCAGTACTTC. This sequence encodes CASLEREVGYNEQYF. The V call is TRBV28, the J call TRBJ2-5; 7 bases are shared with TRBD2. The CDR3 sequence is 15 residues long. Germline CDR1 and CDR2: MDHEN and SYDVKM. The V gene end was trimmed by 8 bases and the J gene end by 11 bases; junction bases not matched to a gene: 20. Combining the CDR3 with reference TRBV28 and TRBJ2-5 gives the whole variable domain DVKVTQSSRYLVKRTGEKVFLECVQDMDHENMFWYRQDPGLGLRLIYFSYDVKMKEKGDIPEGYSVSREKKERFSLILESASTNQTSMYLCASLEREVGYNEQYFGPGTRLLVL.

The V and J genes are TRBV6-2 or TRBV6-3 and TRBJ2-4; a weak D match, TRBD1 (6 bases). The end of the DNA aligns better with TRBJ2-7, so the J call may be wrong. This CDR3 contains 14 residues. Germline CDR1 is MNHEY and CDR2 is SVGEGT. The CDR3 here is CASREDRITYEQYF. As DNA, the CDR3 is TGTGCCAGCAGGGAGGACAGAATTACCTACGAGCAGTACTTC.

This clonotype was counted once. The chain has TRBV20-1 and TRBJ1-5, with TRBD1 identical over 7 bases. Trimming at V came to 6 bases and at J to 4 bases, leaving 12 bases not matched to a gene. There are 15 residues in the CDR3. The germline gives CDR1 DFQATT, CDR2 SNEGSKA (reference sequence). CDR3 DNA: TGCAGTGCCCCGACAGGGCGTGCGCGGAATCAGCCCCAGCATTTT. Translated: CSAPTGRARNQPQHF.

V usage is TRBV30 and J usage is TRBJ2-7; no clear D gene. CDR1 and CDR2 (germline): GTSNPN, SVGIG (reference sequence). The CDR3 totals 13 residues. Trimming stripped 1 base from V and 3 bases from J, with 10 bases between. In nucleotides, the CDR3 is TGTGCCTGGAGTGCCGACACCCACTACGAGCAGTACTTC. This encodes CAWSADTHYEQYF.

A word on this clonotype: It may be a read error: a sequence one base away is much more abundant. The rearrangement links TRBV10-3 to TRBJ2-7; D tentatively fits TRBD1 or TRBD2 (5 bases each). Germline V gene lookup returns CDR1 ENHRY and CDR2 SYGVKD. This CDR3 is built from 14 residues. Trimming cost V 4 bases and J 2 bases, with 12 bases left between them. CDR3 in amino acids: CAISAGAVPYEQYF. The CDR3 DNA is TGTGCCATCAGTGCCGGGGCGGTCCCCTACGAGCAGTACTTC.

The rearrangement uses TRBV9 and TRBJ2-3; 9 bases agree with TRBD1. Germline V gene sequence: CDR1 SGDLS, CDR2 YYNGEE. Unmatched junction bases numbered 11, after V lost 4 bases and J lost 14 bases. CDR3 size: 13 residues. The CDR3 coding sequence is TGTGCCAGCAGCCCGACAGGGGGACGATACGCGTATTTT. The encoded protein is CASSPTGGRYAYF.

CDR3 DNA sequence: TGTGCCTGGAGTGTGGGAGCTTGGACGCAGTATTTT. This codes for CAWSVGAWTQYF. The chain combines TRBV30 with TRBJ2-3; D possibly corresponds to TRBD2 (5 bases). The CDR3 covers 12 residues. Germline CDR1 GTSNPN, CDR2 SVGIG (reference sequence). V was clipped by 0 bases and J by 9 bases, with 10 bases between them.